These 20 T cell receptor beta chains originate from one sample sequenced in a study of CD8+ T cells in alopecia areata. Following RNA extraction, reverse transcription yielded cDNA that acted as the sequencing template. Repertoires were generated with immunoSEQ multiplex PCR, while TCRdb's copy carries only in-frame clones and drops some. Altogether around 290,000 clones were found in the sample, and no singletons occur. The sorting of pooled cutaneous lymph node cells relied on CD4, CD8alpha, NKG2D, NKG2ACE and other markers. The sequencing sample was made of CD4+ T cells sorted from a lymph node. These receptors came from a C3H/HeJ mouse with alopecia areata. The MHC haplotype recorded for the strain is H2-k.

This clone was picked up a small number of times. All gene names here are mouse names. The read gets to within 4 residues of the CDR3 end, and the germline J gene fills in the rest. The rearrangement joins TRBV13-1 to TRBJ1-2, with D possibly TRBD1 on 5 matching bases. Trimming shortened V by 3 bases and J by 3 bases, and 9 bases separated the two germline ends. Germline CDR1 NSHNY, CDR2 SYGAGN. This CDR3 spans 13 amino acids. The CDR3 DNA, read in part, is TGTGCCAGCAGTGCGAAAGGGGACTCC. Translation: CASSAKGDS. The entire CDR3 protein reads CASSAKGDSDYTF.

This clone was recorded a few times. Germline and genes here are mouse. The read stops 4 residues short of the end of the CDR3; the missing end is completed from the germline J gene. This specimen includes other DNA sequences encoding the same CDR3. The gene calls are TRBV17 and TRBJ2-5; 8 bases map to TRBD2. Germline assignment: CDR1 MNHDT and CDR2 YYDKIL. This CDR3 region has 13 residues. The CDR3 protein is CASSRGGADTQYF. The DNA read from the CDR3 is TGTGCTAGCAGCCGCGGGGGGGCTGAC.

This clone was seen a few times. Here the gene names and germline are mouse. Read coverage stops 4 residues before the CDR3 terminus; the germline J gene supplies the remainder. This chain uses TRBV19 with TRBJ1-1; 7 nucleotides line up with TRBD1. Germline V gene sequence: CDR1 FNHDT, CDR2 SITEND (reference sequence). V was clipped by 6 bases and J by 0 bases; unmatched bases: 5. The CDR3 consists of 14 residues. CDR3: CASTNRGANTEVFF. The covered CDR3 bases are TGTGCCAGCACCAACAGGGGCGCAAACACA. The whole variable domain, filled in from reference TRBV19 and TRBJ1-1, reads GGIITQTPKFLIGQEGQKLTLKCQQNFNHDTMYWYRQDSGKGLRLIYYSITENDLQKGDLSEGYDASREKKSSFSLTVTSAQKNEMAVFLCASTNRGANTEVFFGKGTRLTVV.

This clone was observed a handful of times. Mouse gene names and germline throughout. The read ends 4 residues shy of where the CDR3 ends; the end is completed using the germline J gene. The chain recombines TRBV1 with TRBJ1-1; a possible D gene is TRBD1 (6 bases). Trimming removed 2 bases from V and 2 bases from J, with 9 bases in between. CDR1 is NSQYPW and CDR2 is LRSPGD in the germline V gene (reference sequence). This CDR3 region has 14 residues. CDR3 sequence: CTCSANRDNTEVFF. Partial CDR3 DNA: TGCACCTGCAGTGCAAACAGGGATAACACA.

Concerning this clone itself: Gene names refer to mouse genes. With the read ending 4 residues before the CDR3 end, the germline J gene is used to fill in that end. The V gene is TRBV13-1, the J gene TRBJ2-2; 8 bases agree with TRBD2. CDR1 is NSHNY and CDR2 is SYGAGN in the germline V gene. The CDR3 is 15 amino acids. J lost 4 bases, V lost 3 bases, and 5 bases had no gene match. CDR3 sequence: CASSGSGGSTGQLYF. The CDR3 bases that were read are TGTGCCAGCAGTGGTTCTGGGGGGAGCACCGGG.

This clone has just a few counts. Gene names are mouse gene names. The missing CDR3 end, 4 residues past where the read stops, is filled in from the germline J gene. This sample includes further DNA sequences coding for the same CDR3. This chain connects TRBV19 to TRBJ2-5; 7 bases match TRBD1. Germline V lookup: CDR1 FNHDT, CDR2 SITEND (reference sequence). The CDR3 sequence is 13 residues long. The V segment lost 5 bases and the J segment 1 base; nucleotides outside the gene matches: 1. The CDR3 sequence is CASSTGDQDTQYF. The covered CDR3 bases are TGTGCCAGCAGCACAGGGGACCAAGAC.

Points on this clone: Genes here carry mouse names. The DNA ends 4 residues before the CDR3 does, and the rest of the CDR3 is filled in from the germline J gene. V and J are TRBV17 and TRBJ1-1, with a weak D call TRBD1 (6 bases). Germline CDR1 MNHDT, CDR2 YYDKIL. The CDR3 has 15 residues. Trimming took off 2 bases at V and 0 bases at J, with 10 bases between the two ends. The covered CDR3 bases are TGTGCTAGCAGTAGAAGGGGACACTCAAACACA. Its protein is CASSRRGHSNT. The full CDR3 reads CASSRRGHSNTEVFF.

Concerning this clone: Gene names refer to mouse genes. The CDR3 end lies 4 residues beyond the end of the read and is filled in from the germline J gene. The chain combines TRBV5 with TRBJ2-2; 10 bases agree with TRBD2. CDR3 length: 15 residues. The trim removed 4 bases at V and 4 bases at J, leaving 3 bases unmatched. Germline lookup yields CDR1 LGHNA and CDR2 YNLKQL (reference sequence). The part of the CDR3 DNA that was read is TGTGCCAGCAGCCCTGGGGGGGCCGGCACCGGG. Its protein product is CASSPGGAGTG. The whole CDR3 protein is CASSPGGAGTGQLYF.

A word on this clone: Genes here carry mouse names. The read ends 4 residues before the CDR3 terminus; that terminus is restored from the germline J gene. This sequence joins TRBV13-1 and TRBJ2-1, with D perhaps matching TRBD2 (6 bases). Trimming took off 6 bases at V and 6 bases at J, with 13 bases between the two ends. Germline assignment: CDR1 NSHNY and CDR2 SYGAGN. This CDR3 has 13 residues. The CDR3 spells CASNRDSFAEQFF. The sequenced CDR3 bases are TGTGCCAGCAATCGGGACTCCTTTGCT.

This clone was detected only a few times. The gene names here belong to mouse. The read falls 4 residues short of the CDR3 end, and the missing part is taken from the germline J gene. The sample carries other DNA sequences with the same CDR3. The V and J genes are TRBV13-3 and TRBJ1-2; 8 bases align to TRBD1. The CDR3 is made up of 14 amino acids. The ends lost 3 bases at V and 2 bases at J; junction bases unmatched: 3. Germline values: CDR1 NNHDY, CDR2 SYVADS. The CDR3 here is CASSADRGNSDYTF. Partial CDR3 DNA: TGTGCCAGCAGTGCTGACAGGGGTAACTCC.

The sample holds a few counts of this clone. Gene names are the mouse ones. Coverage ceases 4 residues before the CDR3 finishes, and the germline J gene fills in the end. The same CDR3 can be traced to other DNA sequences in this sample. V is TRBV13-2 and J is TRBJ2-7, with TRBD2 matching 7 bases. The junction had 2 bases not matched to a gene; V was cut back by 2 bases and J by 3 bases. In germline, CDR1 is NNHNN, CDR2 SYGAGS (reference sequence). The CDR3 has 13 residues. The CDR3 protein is CASGDGGGYEQYF. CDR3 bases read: TGTGCCAGCGGTGACGGGGGGGGCTAT.

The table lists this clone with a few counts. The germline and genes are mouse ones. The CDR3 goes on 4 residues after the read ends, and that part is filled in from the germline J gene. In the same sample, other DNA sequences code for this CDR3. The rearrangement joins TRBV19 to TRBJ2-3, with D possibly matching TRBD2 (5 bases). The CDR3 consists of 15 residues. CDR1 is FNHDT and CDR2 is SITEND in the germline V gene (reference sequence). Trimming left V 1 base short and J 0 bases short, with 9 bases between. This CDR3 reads CASSILGSSAETLYF. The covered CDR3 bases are TGTGCCAGCAGTATATTGGGGAGTAGTGCAGAA.

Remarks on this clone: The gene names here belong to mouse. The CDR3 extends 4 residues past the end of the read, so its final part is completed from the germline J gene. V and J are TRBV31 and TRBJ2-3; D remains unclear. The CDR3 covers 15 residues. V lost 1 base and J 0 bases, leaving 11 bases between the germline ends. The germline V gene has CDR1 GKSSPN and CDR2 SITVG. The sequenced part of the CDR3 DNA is TGTGCCTGGAGTCAGAGAGGGTCTAGTGCAGAA. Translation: CAWSQRGSSAE. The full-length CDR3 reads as CAWSQRGSSAETLYF.

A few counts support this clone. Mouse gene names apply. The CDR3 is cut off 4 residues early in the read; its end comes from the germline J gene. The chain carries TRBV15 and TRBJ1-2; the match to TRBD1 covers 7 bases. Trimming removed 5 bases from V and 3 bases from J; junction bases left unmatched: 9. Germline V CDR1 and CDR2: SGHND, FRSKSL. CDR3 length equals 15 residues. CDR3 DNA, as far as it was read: TGTGCCAGCAGTGCCCCTAGGGGGCGCGACTCC. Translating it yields CASSAPRGRDS. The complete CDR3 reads CASSAPRGRDSDYTF.

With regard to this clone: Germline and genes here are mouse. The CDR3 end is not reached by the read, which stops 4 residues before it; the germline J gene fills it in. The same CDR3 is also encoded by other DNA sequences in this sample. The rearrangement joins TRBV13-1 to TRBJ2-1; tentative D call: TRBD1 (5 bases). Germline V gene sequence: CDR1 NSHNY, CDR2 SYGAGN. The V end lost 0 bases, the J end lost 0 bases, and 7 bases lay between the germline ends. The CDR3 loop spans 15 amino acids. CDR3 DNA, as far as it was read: TGTGCCAGCAGTGATGCAAGGGGTAACTATGCT. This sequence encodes CASSDARGNYA. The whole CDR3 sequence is CASSDARGNYAEQFF.

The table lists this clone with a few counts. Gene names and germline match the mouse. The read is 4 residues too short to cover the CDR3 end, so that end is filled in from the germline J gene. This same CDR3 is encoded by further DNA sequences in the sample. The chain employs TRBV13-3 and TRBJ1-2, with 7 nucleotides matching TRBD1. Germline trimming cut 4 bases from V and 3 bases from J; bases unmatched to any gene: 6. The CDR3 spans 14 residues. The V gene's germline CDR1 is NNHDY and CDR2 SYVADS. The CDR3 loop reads CASSPTGRDSDYTF. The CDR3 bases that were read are TGTGCCAGCAGTCCGACAGGGAGGGACTCC.

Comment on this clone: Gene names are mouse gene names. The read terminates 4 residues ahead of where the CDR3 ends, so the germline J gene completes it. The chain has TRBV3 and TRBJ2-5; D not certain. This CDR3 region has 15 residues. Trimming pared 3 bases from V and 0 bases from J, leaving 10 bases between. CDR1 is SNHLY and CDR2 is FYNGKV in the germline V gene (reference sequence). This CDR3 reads CASSFTETNQDTQYF. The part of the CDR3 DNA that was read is TGTGCCAGCAGCTTTACAGAAACTAACCAAGAC.

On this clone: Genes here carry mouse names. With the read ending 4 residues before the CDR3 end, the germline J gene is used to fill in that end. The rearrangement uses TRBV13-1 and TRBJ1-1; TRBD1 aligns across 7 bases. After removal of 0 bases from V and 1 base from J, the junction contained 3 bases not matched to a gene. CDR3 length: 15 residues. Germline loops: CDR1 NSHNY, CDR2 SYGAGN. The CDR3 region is CASSDARGLNTEVFF. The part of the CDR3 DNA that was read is TGTGCCAGCAGTGATGCAAGGGGGCTAAACACA.

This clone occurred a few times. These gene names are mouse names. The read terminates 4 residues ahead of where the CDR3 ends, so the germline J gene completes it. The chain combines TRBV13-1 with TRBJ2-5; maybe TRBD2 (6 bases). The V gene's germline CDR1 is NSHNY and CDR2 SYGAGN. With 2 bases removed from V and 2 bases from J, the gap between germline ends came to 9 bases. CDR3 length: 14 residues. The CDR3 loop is CASSEGWGQDTQYF. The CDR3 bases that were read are TGTGCCAGCAGTGAAGGCTGGGGCCAAGAC.

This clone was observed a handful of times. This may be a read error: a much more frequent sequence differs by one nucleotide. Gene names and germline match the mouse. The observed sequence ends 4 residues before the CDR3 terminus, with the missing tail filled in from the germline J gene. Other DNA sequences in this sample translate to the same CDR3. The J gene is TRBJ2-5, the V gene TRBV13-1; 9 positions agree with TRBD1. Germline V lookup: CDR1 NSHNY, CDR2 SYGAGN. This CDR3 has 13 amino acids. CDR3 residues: CASSSGTGDTQYF. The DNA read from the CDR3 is TGTGCCAGCAGTTCCGGGACAGGGGAC.